This T cell receptor beta chain originates from a study of radiation and T cells in renal cell carcinoma. General study results and limits: Pretreatment tumor biopsies were lacking, so baseline clonotypes are unknown. Top tumor clonotypes rose in blood 2 weeks post-radiation, then contracted.

The CDR3 extends over 13 amino acids. Germline CDR1 LNHNV, CDR2 YYDKDF (reference sequence). The germline V and J ends were trimmed by 0 bases and 9 bases, with 9 bases remaining between them. This clone was seen just once. Antigen specificity is unknown. TCRdb's copy holds only in-frame clones and misses some; the assay was immunoSEQ multiplex PCR. The sample holds 120,000 to 150,000 clones, 86% seen once. Time point specified: blood 4 weeks post-SBRT, at nephrectomy. Treatment meaning: 15 Gy SBRT to primary tumor, nephrectomy 4 weeks later. After SBRT, blood was collected at 2 and 4 weeks, plus baseline. The patient's renal cell carcinoma had clear cell pathology.

The starting material was blood, obtained from a patient whose treatment included radiotherapy and nephrectomy. The sequence was obtained from a woman between 50 and 59 years old with renal cell carcinoma. The chain links TRBV15 to TRBJ1-5; no reliable D call. The CDR3 loop reads CATSRDRLGPQHF. The CDR3 nucleotides are TGTGCCACCAGCAGAGATAGGTTAGGGCCCCAGCATTTT.